The 32 T cell receptor beta chains below all came from one sample that was sequenced in a study of shared clonotypes between healthy human individuals. Using immunoSEQ multiplex PCR, the repertoire was profiled, and TCRdb retains in-frame clones only, with some absent. The sample carries around 990,000 clones, 70% to 80% recorded once. The sequenced material came from memory CD4+ T cells from PBMCs. The subset denotes: CD45RA-negative fraction. Receptors originate from a man aged 18 to 30 in good health. Some clones in this sample may be carry-over from other donors' samples.

This chain joins TRBV4-2 and TRBJ1-1, with D possibly being TRBD1 (5 bases). The germline gives CDR1 LGHNA, CDR2 YNFKEQ. V lost 1 base, J lost 4 bases, and 13 bases lay in between. The CDR3 has 15 amino acids. The DNA of the CDR3 is TGTGCCAGCAGCCAAGCTGCCTGGGGGGGCACTGAAGCTTTCTTT. This codes for CASSQAAWGGTEAFF.

This clone was found once. With a far larger clone one base away, a read error is the likely cause. The same CDR3 arises from other DNA sequences in this sample as well. The chain joins TRBV28 to TRBJ1-1, with 7 bases fitting TRBD1. This CDR3 has 13 residues. Germline trimming cut 6 bases from V and 3 bases from J; bases unmatched to any gene: 4. The germline gives CDR1 MDHEN, CDR2 SYDVKM. The DNA of the CDR3 is TGTGCCAGCAGCCTAACAGGGGACACTGAAGCTTTCTTT. Translating it yields CASSLTGDTEAFF. Full variable domain (remainder filled in from reference TRBV28 and TRBJ1-1): DVKVTQSSRYLVKRTGEKVFLECVQDMDHENMFWYRQDPGLGLRLIYFSYDVKMKEKGDIPEGYSVSREKKERFSLILESASTNQTSMYLCASSLTGDTEAFFGQGTRLTVV.

Turning to this clone: A clone one base away is much larger, so this may be a read error. The chain is built from TRBV5-6 and TRBJ2-7; D may match TRBD1 or TRBD2 (5 bases each). The germline V gene encodes CDR1 SGHDT and CDR2 YYEEEE. This CDR3 region has 13 residues. Trimming removed 3 bases at V and 3 bases at J, with 10 bases between. The DNA of the CDR3 is TGTGCCAGCAGCTCCCGGGACGGCTACGAGCAGTACTTC. This encodes CASSSRDGYEQYF. The full variable domain, rest sourced from reference TRBV5-6 and TRBJ2-7, is DAGVTQSPTHLIKTRGQQVTLRCSPKSGHDTVSWYQQALGQGPQFIFQYYEEEERQRGNFPDRFSGHQFPNYSSELNVNALLLGDSALYLCASSSRDGYEQYFGPGTRLTVT.

This clone was seen more than once but under ten times. The chain couples TRBV7-7 to TRBJ2-1; 8 nucleotides align to TRBD1. The ends lost 1 base at V and 3 bases at J; junction bases unmatched: 11. The CDR3 sequence is 18 residues long. CDR1 is SSHAT, CDR2 FNYEAQ, per germline (reference sequence). The CDR3 sequence is CASSLGRGGTGRYNEQFF. Here the CDR3 DNA reads TGTGCCAGCAGCTTAGGGAGAGGCGGGACAGGACGCTACAATGAGCAGTTCTTC.

For the CDR3, the DNA is TGTGCTAGTGGTTTGGCAACCCTAGCGGGAGGCCCTTACAATGAGCAGTTCTTC. Its translation: CASGLATLAGGPYNEQFF. The rearrangement links TRBV12-5 to TRBJ2-1, with 11 bases that match TRBD2. The germline gives CDR1 LGHNT, CDR2 FRNRAP. The CDR3 length is 18 residues. V shed 1 base and J 4 bases; nucleotides not matched to a gene: 9.

The gene calls are TRBV19 and TRBJ2-1; 7 bases line up with TRBD1. Per germline, CDR1 LNHDA and CDR2 SQIVND (reference sequence). The CDR3 consists of 17 residues. V lost 6 bases, J lost 0 bases, and 11 bases stayed unmatched. The CDR3 DNA reads TGTGCCAGTAGCGATAAACCCAGGGGGAGCTCCTACAATGAGCAGTTCTTC. Its protein product is CASSDKPRGSSYNEQFF.

The J gene is TRBJ1-4, the V gene TRBV4-1, with 7 bases fitting TRBD1. In germline, CDR1 is MGHRA, CDR2 YSYEKL. V was clipped by 2 bases and J by 7 bases; unmatched bases: 10. The length of the CDR3 is 16 residues. DNA for the CDR3: TGCGCCAGCAGCCAAACAAACTCAGGGGGAGGTGAAAAACTGTTTTTT. This gives the protein CASSQTNSGGGEKLFF.

This clone has just one count. CDR3 region: CASSVDRGSYEQYF. The CDR3 DNA reads as TGTGCCAGCAGCGTGGACCGAGGCTCCTACGAGCAGTACTTC. The chain links TRBV9 to TRBJ2-7; D not certain. This CDR3 contains 14 residues. The V gene lost 2 bases and the J gene lost 0 bases, with 9 bases spanning the gap. Germline V gene lookup returns CDR1 SGDLS and CDR2 YYNGEE.

The chain joins TRBV5-8 to TRBJ2-5, with D tentatively TRBD1 (6 bases). The CDR3 totals 14 residues. The germline V gene has CDR1 SGHTS and CDR2 YDEGEE. V shed 1 base and J shed 5 bases, with 12 bases lying between them. CDR3 in amino acids: CASSLTGSRETQYF. In DNA, the CDR3 is TGTGCCAGCAGCTTGACAGGGTCGCGGGAGACCCAGTACTTC.

This chain uses TRBV10-3 with TRBJ2-3; a possible D gene is TRBD1 (6 bases). CDR3 size: 15 residues. V dropped 8 bases and J dropped 0 bases, with 15 bases sitting between them. CDR1 and CDR2 (germline): ENHRY, SYGVKD. CDR3 nucleotides: TGTGCCATCGCCACGACAGGTCGGAGCACAGATACGCAGTATTTT. Translation: CAIATTGRSTDTQYF.

The chain joins TRBV7-9 to TRBJ1-1; TRBD1 aligns across 9 bases. The CDR3 length is 15 residues. The germline V gene has CDR1 SEHNR and CDR2 FQNEAQ (reference sequence). The V gene end was trimmed by 5 bases and the J gene end by 5 bases; junction bases not matched to a gene: 9. For the CDR3, the DNA is TGTGCCAGCAGCACAGGGGGCGCGGTGTATACTGAAGCTTTCTTT. This codes for CASSTGGAVYTEAFF.

The chain joins TRBV7-3 to TRBJ2-3, with TRBD2 as a possible D gene (5 bases). V dropped 2 bases and J dropped 0 bases, with 12 bases sitting between them. This CDR3 has 16 residues. The germline V gene has CDR1 SGHTA and CDR2 FQGTGA. In nucleotides, the CDR3 is TGTGCCAGCAGCTTAGATTGGGAGCCTAGCACAGATACGCAGTATTTT. It specifies CASSLDWEPSTDTQYF. Variable domain in full (rest from reference TRBV7-3 and TRBJ2-3): GAGVSQTPSNKVTEKGKYVELRCDPISGHTALYWYRQSLGQGPEFLIYFQGTGAADDSGLPNDRFFAVRPEGSVSTLKIQRTERGDSAVYLCASSLDWEPSTDTQYFGPGTRLTVL.

This chain links TRBV2 with TRBJ2-5; the D gene is possibly TRBD2 (5 bases). The CDR3 has 13 residues. Per the germline V gene, CDR1 is SNHLY and CDR2 is FYNNEI. Trimming shortened V by 8 bases and J by 7 bases, and 17 bases separated the two germline ends. The CDR3 region has the DNA TGTGCCAGCCTCATTCCCGGGGAAGCGACCCAGTACTTC. It yields the protein CASLIPGEATQYF.

The chain joins TRBV11-3 to TRBJ2-2; 7 nucleotides line up with TRBD1. From germline, CDR1 is SGHNT and CDR2 YENEEA. Trimming cost V 5 bases and J 5 bases; bases outside gene matches: 5. CDR3 length: 14 amino acids. CDR3 bases: TGTGCCAGCAGCCGGGACAGATTTACCGGGGAGCTGTTTTTT. Its protein product is CASSRDRFTGELFF.

The chain's CDR3 is CASSVADSGYNEQFF. In DNA form, the CDR3 reads TGTGCCAGCAGCGTAGCGGATAGCGGCTACAATGAGCAGTTCTTC. This chain uses TRBV9 with TRBJ2-1, with a weak D call TRBD2 (6 bases). This CDR3 is 15 amino acids long. Germline V lookup: CDR1 SGDLS, CDR2 YYNGEE. Trimming removed 0 bases at V and 3 bases at J, with 10 bases between.

The chain employs TRBV5-1 and TRBJ1-4; 7 bases are a match to TRBD1. The V gene's germline CDR1 is SGHRS and CDR2 YFSETQ. The CDR3 extends over 16 amino acids. V dropped 4 bases and J dropped 3; count of bases not matched to a gene: 9. DNA for the CDR3: TGCGCCAGCAGCCGCACCCTACAGGGGCCTAATGAAAAACTGTTTTTT. Translating gives CASSRTLQGPNEKLFF. Full variable domain (missing parts from reference TRBV5-1 and TRBJ1-4): KAGVTQTPRYLIKTRGQQVTLSCSPISGHRSVSWYQQTPGQGLQFLFEYFSETQRNKGNFPGRFSGRQFSNSRSEMNVSTLELGDSALYLCASSRTLQGPNEKLFFGSGTQLSVL.

The chain couples TRBV2 to TRBJ1-5, with D possibly TRBD1 on 6 matching bases. The V end lost 3 bases, the J end lost 4 bases, and 13 bases lay between the germline ends. The CDR3 sequence is 15 residues long. Germline values: CDR1 SNHLY, CDR2 FYNNEI. CDR3 sequence: CASSDETGRNQPQHF. The CDR3 bases are TGTGCCAGCAGTGATGAGACAGGCCGAAATCAGCCCCAGCATTTT. The full variable domain, completed using reference TRBV2 and TRBJ1-5, is EPEVTQTPSHQVTQMGQEVILRCVPISNHLYFYWYRQILGQKVEFLVSFYNNEISEKSEIFDDQFSVERPDGSNFTLKIRSTKLEDSAMYFCASSDETGRNQPQHFGDGTRLSIL.

CDR3 in amino acids: CASSSSGTSGSKGNNEQFF. CDR3 coding DNA: TGTGCCAGCAGCTCATCCGGGACTAGCGGGAGTAAAGGGAACAATGAGCAGTTCTTC. The gene calls are TRBV9 and TRBJ2-1; 14 positions match TRBD2. J lost 5 bases, V lost 4 bases, and 14 bases had no gene match. Germline V lookup: CDR1 SGDLS, CDR2 YYNGEE. The CDR3 runs to 19 residues.

V usage is TRBV29-1 and J usage is TRBJ1-1, with a possible D match to TRBD1 (6 bases). The V end lost 7 bases, the J end lost 3 bases, and 9 bases lay between the germline ends. The germline V gene has CDR1 SQVTM and CDR2 ANQGSEA. The CDR3 is 11 amino acids. The CDR3 DNA is TGCAGCGGGGGGCTGGACACTGAAGCTTTCTTT. Protein: CSGGLDTEAFF.

To note about this clone: This sample also contains other DNA sequences that code for the same CDR3. The gene calls are TRBV5-6 and TRBJ1-2; 8 bases are a match to TRBD1. CDR3 length equals 13 residues. The V segment lost 1 base and the J segment 8 bases; nucleotides outside the gene matches: 4. Germline V gene data show CDR1 as SGHDT and CDR2 as YYEEEE. The CDR3 reads CASSLSRGHGYTF. The CDR3, as DNA: TGTGCCAGCAGCTTGTCCAGGGGGCACGGCTACACCTTC.

Details on this clone: An end of the junction differs from the germline gene, which may be a read error. This same CDR3 is encoded by further DNA sequences in the sample. This sequence joins TRBV25-1 and TRBJ2-1; the match to TRBD2 covers 9 bases. The germline V gene encodes CDR1 MGHDK and CDR2 SYGVNS. This CDR3 has 16 amino acids. This CDR3 reads CASGEGAGGWYNEQFF. The CDR3 DNA reads TGTGCCAGCGGTGAGGGGGCGGGAGGGTGGTACAATGAGCAATTCTTC.

The chain employs TRBV28 and TRBJ2-3; 10 bases are shared with TRBD2. V dropped 4 bases and J dropped 4; count of bases not matched to a gene: 8. From germline, CDR1 is MDHEN and CDR2 SYDVKM. The CDR3 spans 16 residues. CDR3 in DNA: TGTGCCAGCAGTTCCCTAGCGGGAGTCGGGGCAGATACGCAGTATTTT. This codes for CASSSLAGVGADTQYF.

This clone has only a few counts. The V and J genes are TRBV25-1 and TRBJ2-1; 8 bases align to TRBD2. Per the germline V gene, CDR1 is MGHDK and CDR2 is SYGVNS. The trim removed 2 bases at V and 3 bases at J, leaving 9 bases unmatched. The CDR3 is 17 amino acids. The CDR3 sequence: CASSEGASGWNYNEQFF. The DNA of the CDR3 is TGTGCCAGCAGTGAAGGAGCTAGCGGGTGGAACTACAATGAGCAGTTCTTC.

The chain has TRBV28 and TRBJ1-1; TRBD1 might be the D (5 bases). The germline CDR1 and CDR2 sequences are MDHEN and SYDVKM. Trimming took off 11 bases at V and 4 bases at J, with 20 bases between the two ends. The CDR3 has 14 residues. The CDR3 nucleotides are TGTGCCCTCACGGGCGGGGGAAGAACCACTGAAGCTTTCTTT. Protein sequence: CALTGGGRTTEAFF.

This chain joins TRBV7-3 and TRBJ2-5, with TRBD2 identical over 7 bases. The CDR3 totals 15 residues. Germline V gene sequence: CDR1 SGHTA, CDR2 FQGTGA. With 1 base clipped from V and 5 bases from J, the junction kept 7 bases outside the gene matches. The CDR3 DNA reads TGTGCCAGCAGCTTAATGGCTAGCGGATTGGAGACCCAGTACTTC. Translated: CASSLMASGLETQYF.

J is TRBJ2-6 and V is TRBV7-3, with D possibly matching TRBD1 (6 bases). The germline V gene has CDR1 SGHTA and CDR2 FQGTGA. V lost 5 bases, J lost 0 bases, and 8 bases lay in between. The CDR3 is made up of 15 amino acids. The CDR3 sequence: CASSPQGSGANVLTF. The CDR3 DNA sequence: TGTGCCAGCAGCCCACAGGGCTCTGGGGCCAACGTCCTGACTTTC.

This clone has more than one count but fewer than ten. The same CDR3 is also encoded by other DNA sequences in this sample. This chain connects TRBV6-5 to TRBJ1-1; D remains unclear. This CDR3 spans 12 amino acids. Germline V gives CDR1 MNHEY, CDR2 SVGAGI. Trimming cost V 6 bases and J 4 bases, with 9 bases left between them. The CDR3 DNA follows: TGTGCCAGCAGGCGGACTGGCACTGAAGCTTTCTTT. Residues: CASRRTGTEAFF.

This chain uses TRBV6-1 with TRBJ1-5; D remains ambiguous. The CDR3 contains 12 residues. V lost 6 bases and J 3 bases, leaving 6 bases between the germline ends. Germline values: CDR1 MNHNS, CDR2 SASEGT. The CDR3 loop reads CASRTTNQPQHF. The CDR3 DNA follows: TGTGCCAGCAGGACAACCAATCAGCCCCAGCATTTT.

In its sample, this clone was seen a few times. One end of the junction fails to match germline, which may point to a read error. This chain connects TRBV6-6 to TRBJ2-5; D perhaps matches TRBD1 (5 bases). This CDR3 spans 15 amino acids. The germline V gene has CDR1 MNHNY and CDR2 SVGAGI (reference sequence). The CDR3 DNA reads as TGTGCCAGCACTTACTTCGGTGACAGCCAAGAGACCCAGTACTTC. Residues: CASTYFGDSQETQYF.

This chain joins TRBV19 and TRBJ2-2; D possibly corresponds to TRBD2 (6 bases). V was clipped by 9 bases and J by 6 bases, with 20 bases between them. CDR1 and CDR2 (germline): LNHDA, SQIVND (reference sequence). The length of the CDR3 is 15 residues. CDR3 in amino acids: CASGDSEGSPGELFF. Here the CDR3 DNA reads TGTGCCAGCGGGGACTCAGAGGGGTCACCCGGGGAGCTGTTTTTT.

A note on this clone: At one end, the junction sequence differs from germline, possibly due to a read error. CDR3 nucleotide sequence: TGCGCCTCTTCAACGGACTCTGGAAACACCATATATTTT. Amino acids: CASSTDSGNTIYF. The gene calls are TRBV12-5 and TRBJ1-3; D ambiguous. The CDR3 runs 13 residues. Germline CDR1 LGHNT, CDR2 FRNRAP.

The chain couples TRBV19 to TRBJ2-7, with 10 bases identical to TRBD1. Trimming at V came to 3 bases and at J to 2 bases, leaving 4 bases not matched to a gene. The CDR3 loop spans 15 amino acids. Per germline, CDR1 LNHDA and CDR2 SQIVND (reference sequence). The CDR3 sequence is CASSIGQGGTYEQYF. The CDR3, as DNA: TGTGCCAGTAGTATTGGACAGGGGGGGACCTACGAGCAGTACTTC.